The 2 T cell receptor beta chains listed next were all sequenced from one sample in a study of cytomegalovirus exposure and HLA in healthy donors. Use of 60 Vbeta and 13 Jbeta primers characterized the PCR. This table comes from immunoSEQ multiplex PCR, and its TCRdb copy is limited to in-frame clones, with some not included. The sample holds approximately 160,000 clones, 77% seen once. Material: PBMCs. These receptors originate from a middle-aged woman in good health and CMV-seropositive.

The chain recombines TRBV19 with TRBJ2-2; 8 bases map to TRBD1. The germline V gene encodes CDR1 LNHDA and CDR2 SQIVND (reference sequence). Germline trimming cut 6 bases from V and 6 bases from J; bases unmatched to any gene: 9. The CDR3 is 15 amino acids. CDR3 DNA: TGTGCCAGTAGGCCAACAGGGGGTTATCCCGGGGAGCTGTTTTTT. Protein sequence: CASRPTGGYPGELFF.

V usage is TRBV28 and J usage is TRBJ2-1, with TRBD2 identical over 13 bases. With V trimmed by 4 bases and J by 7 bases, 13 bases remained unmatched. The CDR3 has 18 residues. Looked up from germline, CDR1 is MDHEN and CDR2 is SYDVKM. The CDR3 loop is CASSSYSPGTSGENEQFF. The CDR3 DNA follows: TGTGCCAGCAGTTCTTACTCCCCCGGGACTAGCGGGGAAAATGAGCAGTTCTTC.